Many counts were recorded for the clone carrying this T cell receptor (beta chain). This sample was taken from a study of prognosis after radiotherapy for stage I lung cancer. Whole-study context: The study recorded squamous cell carcinoma in seven patients and adenocarcinoma in approximately twelve.

Using two-round multiplex PCR, the authors amplified TCR beta CDR3 from genomic DNA. Primers were specific to each TRBV and TRBJ gene in first-round PCR. TCRdb independently ran MiXCR on the multiplex PCR reads; one entry per CDR3 protein. The sample contains some 34,000 distinct CDR3 sequences, less than 35% of which appear only once. Per germline, CDR1 SNHLY and CDR2 FYNNEI. V lost 6 bases to trimming and J lost 4 bases, with 18 bases between them. This CDR3 region has 15 residues. The source of this sequence is a donor over 45 with non-small cell lung cancer. The starting material was PBMCs, obtained before or after stereotactic body radiation therapy (not recorded which). The chain employs TRBV2 and TRBJ2-5; weak D call: TRBD2 (6 bases). The CDR3, as DNA: TGTGCCAGCAGGATAGGAACTAGCTCTGGAGAGACCCAGTACTTC. It codes for CASRIGTSSGETQYF.